The 16 T cell receptor beta chains below come from one sample, sequenced in a study of Graves' ophthalmopathy and Graves' hyperthyroidism. RNA served as the template for amplifying TCR beta CDR3 regions. Investigators did first-round RT-PCR with HTBI primers, then second-round multiplex PCR. TCRdb itself ran the multiplex PCR reads through MiXCR, one entry per CDR3 protein. This repertoire shows over a million distinct CDR3 sequences, about 36% found once; its top ten account for roughly 11%. Source material: peripheral blood or thyroid tissue (not recorded which). These receptors were taken from an adult man with Graves' hyperthyroidism.

The table lists this clonotype with a count of one. A much larger clone differs by one base, so this may be a read error. The chain has TRBV7-9 and TRBJ2-5; D call uncertain. The CDR3 has 16 residues. The ends were cut back, 8 bases at V and 3 bases at J, with 22 bases in the middle. Per the germline V gene, CDR1 is SEHNR and CDR2 is FQNEAQ (reference sequence). The CDR3 region has the DNA TGTGCCAGCCGAGGCGGAGTTAGCAGAATCGAAGAGACCCAGTACTTC. Residues: CASRGGVSRIEETQYF. The variable domain in full, with the rest retrieved from reference TRBV7-9 and TRBJ2-5, is DTGVSQNPRHKITKRGQNVTFRCDPISEHNRLYWYRQTLGQGPEFLTYFQNEAQLEKSRLLSDRFSAERPKGSFSTLEIQRTEQGDSAMYLCASRGGVSRIEETQYFGPGTRLLVL.

This clonotype was detected once. V usage is TRBV7-9 and J usage is TRBJ2-7; 9 bases agree with TRBD2. V lost 5 bases and J lost 4; bases outside the gene matches: 9. CDR1 is SEHNR and CDR2 is FQNEAQ in the germline V gene (reference sequence). CDR3 length: 15 amino acids. The DNA for the CDR3 is TGTGCCAGCAGCCAGGGACTAGCCACTCTATACGAGCAGTACTTC. It encodes CASSQGLATLYEQYF.

This clonotype came up a few times. This chain connects TRBV19 to TRBJ1-2; no clear D. Germline CDR1 reads LNHDA; CDR2 reads SQIVND (reference sequence). The CDR3 spans 13 residues. The ends were cut back, 3 bases at V and 8 bases at J, with 13 bases in the middle. The CDR3 DNA reads as TGTGCCAGTAGTATTAGGCCGTTGGGAGGCTACACCTTC. Residues: CASSIRPLGGYTF.

Of note for this clonotype: A junction end diverges from the germline sequence, so it may reflect a read error. The chain recombines TRBV2 with TRBJ1-2; D is ambiguous. The germline V gene encodes CDR1 SNHLY and CDR2 FYNNEI. This CDR3 is built from 10 residues. The CDR3: CASSERACLF. CDR3 coding DNA: TGTGCCAGCAGTGAACGGGCCTGTCTCTTC. The full variable domain, in which reference TRBV2 and TRBJ1-2 provide the parts outside the CDR3, is EPEVTQTPSHQVTQMGQEVILRCVPISNHLYFYWYRQILGQKVEFLVSFYNNEISEKSEIFDDQFSVERPDGSNFTLKIRSTKLEDSAMYFCASSERACLFGSGTRLTVV.

V and J are TRBV4-3 and TRBJ2-7; TRBD2 is a possible D gene (6 bases). CDR1 is LGHNA and CDR2 is YSLEER in the germline V gene. Trimming shortened V by 0 bases and J by 2 bases, and 14 bases separated the two germline ends. This CDR3 contains 16 residues. The CDR3 coding sequence is TGCGCCAGCAGCCAAGATTATGGCGCGGGGCCCTACGAGCAGTACTTC. Translating it yields CASSQDYGAGPYEQYF.

This clonotype showed up many times. CDR3 coding DNA: TGTGCCATCAGTGAGTCGGCAGGTATCTATAGCAATCAGCCCCAGCATTTT. It is translated as CAISESAGIYSNQPQHF. This chain links TRBV10-3 with TRBJ1-5, with D hard to call. This CDR3 spans 17 amino acids. Trimming took off 0 bases at V and 0 bases at J, with 12 bases between the two ends. Germline V gives CDR1 ENHRY, CDR2 SYGVKD.

The chain couples TRBV11-1 to TRBJ1-1; 8 bases agree with TRBD1. J was trimmed by 4 bases and V by 5 bases; bases with no gene match: 6. CDR1 and CDR2 (germline): SGHAT, FQDESV (reference sequence). The CDR3 has 14 amino acids. The DNA of the CDR3 is TGTGCCAGCAGCGAAGAAACAGGGGGCACTGAAGCTTTCTTT. This gives the protein CASSEETGGTEAFF.

The gene calls are TRBV29-1 and TRBJ2-1; D unclear. V lost 7 bases and J lost 0, with 7 bases in between. The CDR3 has 12 residues. Germline CDR1 is SQVTM and CDR2 is ANQGSEA. The CDR3 DNA sequence: TGCAGCGCATGGGGCTCCTACAATGAGCAGTTCTTC. It is translated as CSAWGSYNEQFF.

On this clonotype: A read error may produce the germline difference seen at one junction end. V is TRBV7-3 and J is TRBJ1-3, with D tentatively TRBD1 (5 bases). Germline V gene sequence: CDR1 SGHTA, CDR2 FQGTGA. The CDR3 is made up of 20 amino acids. In DNA form, the CDR3 reads TGTGCCAGCAGCACCAGGACTAGCGGGAGGTTCGGGACGAAAGGAAACACCACATATTTT. This encodes CASSTRTSGRFGTKGNTTYF.

A remark on this clonotype: A much larger clone differs by one base, so this may be a read error. This sequence joins TRBV20-1 and TRBJ1-2, with D unresolved. V dropped 6 bases and J dropped 7 bases, with 15 bases sitting between them. The CDR3 has 12 amino acids. Per the germline V gene, CDR1 is DFQATT and CDR2 is SNEGSKA (reference sequence). For the CDR3, the DNA is TGCAGTGCGGAGGGCACGGGAGGTGGCTACACCTTC. It codes for CSAEGTGGGYTF.

There are many counts of this clonotype. The rearrangement uses TRBV10-3 and TRBJ2-2; TRBD1 aligns across 7 bases. Germline V CDR1 and CDR2: ENHRY, SYGVKD. The CDR3 loop spans 16 amino acids. J gave up 4 bases and V 3 bases, and 8 bases lay outside the gene matches. The CDR3 DNA sequence: TGTGCCATCAGTGACGGGACAGAAAGATTCACCGGGGAGCTGTTTTTT. Translation gives CAISDGTERFTGELFF.

This clonotype has just a few counts. At one boundary the junction diverges from the germline segment, which might be a read error. The rearrangement uses TRBV7-2 and TRBJ2-2, with 8 bases identical to TRBD2. CDR3 length: 14 residues. Germline lookup yields CDR1 SGHTA and CDR2 FQGNSA. The CDR3: CASSQVGLAGELFF. DNA of the CDR3: TGCGCCAGCAGCCAAGTGGGACTAGCCGGGGAGCTGTTTTTT.

This clonotype showed up many times. The chain joins TRBV11-3 to TRBJ1-6, with 9 bases identical to TRBD1. Germline V gives CDR1 SGHNT, CDR2 YENEEA. The CDR3 loop spans 18 amino acids. Losses at the gene ends were 0 bases for V and 8 bases for J; bases not matched to a gene: 11. The DNA for the CDR3 is TGTGCCAGCAGCTTAGAGCAACCCCCGGGACAGGGCGATTCACCCCTCCACTTT. Its protein is CASSLEQPPGQGDSPLHF.

The chain is built from TRBV4-1 and TRBJ2-2; 11 bases map to TRBD2. CDR1 and CDR2 from the germline V gene are MGHRA and YSYEKL. The CDR3 has 16 residues. The trim removed 0 bases at V and 10 bases at J, leaving 7 bases unmatched. The CDR3 protein is CASSQDWTSGSSELFF. The CDR3 DNA reads as TGCGCCAGCAGCCAAGATTGGACTAGCGGGTCCTCGGAGCTGTTTTTT.

The V and J genes are TRBV29-1 and TRBJ2-7; 9 positions agree with TRBD1. With V trimmed by 6 bases and J by 8 bases, 14 bases remained unmatched. The CDR3 loop spans 14 amino acids. The V gene's germline CDR1 is SQVTM and CDR2 ANQGSEA. The CDR3 nucleotides read TGCAGCGTCGCGGACAGGGGACCTCAGGACCAGCAGTACTTC. Protein: CSVADRGPQDQQYF.

There are a few counts of this clonotype. The rearrangement links TRBV20-1 to TRBJ1-5; TRBD1 matches 7 bases. Trimming at V came to 5 bases and at J to 4 bases, leaving 14 bases not matched to a gene. Germline V lookup: CDR1 DFQATT, CDR2 SNEGSKA (reference sequence). CDR3 size: 16 residues. The CDR3 region is CSAYEPGTAKNQPQHF. Here the CDR3 DNA reads TGCAGTGCTTACGAACCCGGGACAGCGAAAAATCAGCCCCAGCATTTT.